The sequence of this TCR beta chain was determined in a study of blood T cell repertoires in COVID-19. Libraries were prepared by immunoSEQ multiplex PCR; TCRdb keeps only in-frame clonotypes and omits some of them. The repertoire consists of approximately 300,000 clones, with more than 90% occurring once and the leading ten covering 2.6%. Among Cohort 3 donors, those recovered had two negative PCRs, clearance, or symptom resolution. V lost 2 bases to trimming and J lost 4 bases, with 20 bases between them. In germline, CDR1 is MGHRA, CDR2 YSYEKL. The CDR3 extends over 17 amino acids. The material sequenced was PBMCs or T cells enriched from blood (not recorded which). The TCR comes from a man in his 60s who had recovered from COVID-19. V and J are TRBV4-1 and TRBJ1-2; TRBD1 might be the D (5 bases). This CDR3 reads CASSQQPMGGRVYGYTF. The CDR3, as DNA: TGCGCCAGCAGCCAACAACCTATGGGGGGACGGGTCTATGGCTACACCTTC.